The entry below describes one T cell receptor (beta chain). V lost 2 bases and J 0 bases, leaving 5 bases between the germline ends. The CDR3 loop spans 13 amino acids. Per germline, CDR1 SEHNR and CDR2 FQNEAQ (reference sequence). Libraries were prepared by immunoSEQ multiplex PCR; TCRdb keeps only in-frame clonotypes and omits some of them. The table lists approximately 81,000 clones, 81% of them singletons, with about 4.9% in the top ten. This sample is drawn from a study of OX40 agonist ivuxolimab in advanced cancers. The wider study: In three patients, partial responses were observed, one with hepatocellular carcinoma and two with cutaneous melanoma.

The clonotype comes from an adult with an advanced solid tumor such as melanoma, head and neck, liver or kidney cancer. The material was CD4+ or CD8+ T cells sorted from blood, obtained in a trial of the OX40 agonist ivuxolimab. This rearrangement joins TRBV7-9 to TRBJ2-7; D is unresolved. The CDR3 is CASSLSGSYEQYF. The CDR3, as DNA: TGTGCCAGCAGCTTATCGGGCTCCTACGAGCAGTACTTC.